A single sample gave rise to the 20 T cell receptor beta chains below, sequenced in a study of Graves' ophthalmopathy and Graves' hyperthyroidism. TCR beta CDR3 regions were amplified from RNA transcripts. Investigators did first-round RT-PCR with HTBI primers, then second-round multiplex PCR. TCRdb re-called the multiplex PCR reads with MiXCR, one entry per CDR3 protein. Counted here are 400,000 to 450,000 distinct CDR3 sequences, approximately 21% occurring once; the ten biggest clones make up approximately 3%. Input material: peripheral blood. The receptors were gathered from a woman aged 18-30 years with stable Graves' hyperthyroidism.

V usage is TRBV12-3 or TRBV12-4 and J usage is TRBJ2-7, with TRBD1 matching 10 bases. CDR3 length equals 15 residues. Losses at the gene ends were 6 bases for V and 3 bases for J; bases not matched to a gene: 8. CDR3 in DNA: TGTGCCAGCAGCCAGGGACAGGGGCCTTACTACGAGCAGTACTTC. As protein: CASSQGQGPYYEQYF.

This clonotype has a count of ten or more. The V call is TRBV3-1, the J call TRBJ1-1; D unclear. From germline, CDR1 is LGHDT and CDR2 YNNKEL (reference sequence). The germline V and J ends were trimmed by 6 bases and 3 bases, with 14 bases remaining between them. The CDR3 spans 14 residues. The CDR3: CASRPPGRDTEAFF. The DNA for the CDR3 is TGTGCCAGCAGACCCCCAGGAAGGGACACTGAAGCTTTCTTT.

This clonotype appeared many times. The CDR3 loop is CASSYDNMNTEAFF. Here the CDR3 DNA reads TGTGCCAGCAGTTACGACAACATGAACACTGAAGCTTTCTTT. The rearrangement joins TRBV6-5 to TRBJ1-1; D unclear. The V end was cut by 2 bases, the J end by 0 bases, with 7 bases between. The CDR3 length is 14 residues. Germline values: CDR1 MNHEY, CDR2 SVGAGI.

This clonotype was counted many times. V is TRBV5-1 and J is TRBJ1-5, with D hard to call. The length of the CDR3 is 14 residues. V was cut by 3 bases and J by 0 bases, with 7 bases left in between. Germline-derived CDR1 and CDR2 are SGHRS and YFSETQ. The CDR3 nucleotides are TGCGCCAGCAGCTCGGACCCTAGCAATCAGCCCCAGCATTTT. This sequence encodes CASSSDPSNQPQHF. The whole variable domain, filled in from reference TRBV5-1 and TRBJ1-5, reads KAGVTQTPRYLIKTRGQQVTLSCSPISGHRSVSWYQQTPGQGLQFLFEYFSETQRNKGNFPGRFSGRQFSNSRSEMNVSTLELGDSALYLCASSSDPSNQPQHFGDGTRLSIL.

This clonotype turned up a few times. The gene calls are TRBV2 and TRBJ2-7; TRBD2 might be the D (6 bases). V lost 7 bases to trimming and J lost 3 bases, with 13 bases between them. The CDR3 extends over 13 amino acids. Germline V gene sequence: CDR1 SNHLY, CDR2 FYNNEI. The CDR3 loop reads CASTPGGNYEQYF. The CDR3, as DNA: TGTGCCAGCACCCCCGGGGGAAACTACGAGCAGTACTTC.

This clonotype appeared many times. The chain links TRBV28 to TRBJ1-2, with a tentative D call TRBD1 (6 bases). The CDR3 runs to 15 residues. Germline CDR1 reads MDHEN; CDR2 reads SYDVKM. Trimming shortened V by 6 bases and J by 4 bases, and 18 bases separated the two germline ends. The CDR3 DNA reads as TGTGCCAGCAGCCTCCCCACGCTGGGGGCCTATGGCTACACCTTC. This translates into CASSLPTLGAYGYTF.

Many counts were recorded for this clonotype. The chain carries TRBV13 and TRBJ1-2; D not certain. The CDR3 covers 15 residues. V lost 4 bases and J 1 base, leaving 13 bases between the germline ends. Germline CDR1 is PRHDT and CDR2 is FYEKMQ (reference sequence). The CDR3 coding sequence is TGTGCCAGCAGCTCCCTAGAGGGAAATAACTATGGCTACACCTTC. This codes for CASSSLEGNNYGYTF.

The chain joins TRBV5-5 to TRBJ2-5; D remains unclear. Trimming removed 4 bases from V and 1 base from J, with 14 bases in between. The CDR3 covers 15 residues. Germline CDR1 SGHKS, CDR2 YYEKEE (reference sequence). CDR3 in DNA: TGTGCCAGCAGCAAAACCGCGGTATTCCAAGAGACCCAGTACTTC. It specifies CASSKTAVFQETQYF.

This clonotype was found many times. The chain uses TRBV12-3 or TRBV12-4 and TRBJ2-3; unclear D gene. CDR3 length equals 20 residues. With 1 base removed from V and 3 bases from J, the gap between germline ends came to 26 bases. For the CDR3, the DNA is TGTGCCAGCAGTTTAGATTGTGTGCCCTTTTCTCATAATCGGACAGATACGCAGTATTTT. Translating gives CASSLDCVPFSHNRTDTQYF.

This clonotype was detected ten times or more. V usage is TRBV19 and J usage is TRBJ2-7; D is unresolved. Looked up from germline, CDR1 is LNHDA and CDR2 is SQIVND (reference sequence). The V and J ends lost 6 bases and 3 bases respectively, with 15 bases between them. The CDR3 is 14 residues long. This chain's CDR3 is CASSPEDRGYEQYF. CDR3 in DNA: TGTGCCAGTAGCCCCGAGGATAGAGGCTACGAGCAGTACTTC.

This chain joins TRBV4-1 and TRBJ2-5, with 10 bases identical to TRBD2. CDR3 length: 16 residues. With V trimmed by 0 bases and J by 5 bases, 6 bases remained unmatched. CDR1 is MGHRA and CDR2 is YSYEKL in the germline V gene. This CDR3 is CASSQDTSGTRETQYF. The CDR3 DNA follows: TGCGCCAGCAGCCAAGATACTAGCGGGACTAGGGAGACCCAGTACTTC.

This clonotype was picked up many times. V is TRBV2 and J is TRBJ2-7, with 8 positions matching TRBD1. V dropped 8 bases and J dropped 0; count of bases not matched to a gene: 3. This CDR3 is 13 amino acids long. Germline CDR1 reads SNHLY; CDR2 reads FYNNEI. CDR3 sequence (DNA): TGTGCCAGCTTGGACAGGGACTCCTACGAGCAGTACTTC. Protein sequence: CASLDRDSYEQYF.

This clonotype has a count of ten or more. The gene calls are TRBV6-4 and TRBJ2-4; 9 positions match TRBD2. V gave up 1 base and J gave up 6 bases; unmatched junction bases: 4. Germline V lookup: CDR1 MRHNA, CDR2 SNTAGT. The CDR3 is 15 residues long. CDR3 amino acids: CASSDLAGEGNIQYF. The CDR3 DNA reads TGTGCCAGCAGTGACTTAGCGGGAGAGGGAAACATTCAGTACTTC.

The chain has TRBV7-8 and TRBJ1-6; TRBD1 might be the D (5 bases). Trimming pared 5 bases from V and 9 bases from J, leaving 14 bases between. The CDR3 is 14 residues long. CDR1 SGHVS and CDR2 FQNEAQ come from the germline V gene. As DNA, the CDR3 is TGTGCCAGCAGCGAGACAGTCTGGAGTTCACCCCTCCACTTT. The encoded protein is CASSETVWSSPLHF.

This clonotype appeared many times. This chain connects TRBV27 to TRBJ2-3; 8 bases line up with TRBD2. Trimming cost V 5 bases and J 4 bases; bases outside gene matches: 8. CDR3 size: 15 residues. The V gene's germline CDR1 is MNHEY and CDR2 SMNVEV (reference sequence). The CDR3 loop reads CASSLGTRGADTQYF. The CDR3 DNA follows: TGTGCCAGCAGTCTTGGGACTAGAGGAGCAGATACGCAGTATTTT.

This clonotype came up many times. The gene calls are TRBV6-5 and TRBJ2-2, with 8 bases identical to TRBD1. This CDR3 spans 17 amino acids. The V and J ends lost 3 bases and 8 bases, in that order; junction bases with no gene match: 14. CDR1 MNHEY and CDR2 SVGAGI come from the germline V gene. CDR3 DNA: TGTGCCAGCAGTTATTTTATTCCTCAGGGGGCTACGGGGGAGCTGTTTTTT. It translates to CASSYFIPQGATGELFF.

This clonotype has a count of ten or more. The chain has TRBV11-2 and TRBJ2-7; 10 nucleotides line up with TRBD1. The ends lost 3 bases at V and 3 bases at J; junction bases unmatched: 2. The CDR3 runs 14 residues. From germline, CDR1 is SGHAT and CDR2 FQNNGV. The CDR3 bases are TGTGCCAGCAGCTTGGACAGGGGGTTCTACGAGCAGTACTTC. It specifies CASSLDRGFYEQYF.

This clonotype was recorded at least ten times. The chain carries TRBV7-2 and TRBJ1-5; no clear D gene. Deletions cut 1 base from V and 1 base from J, with 8 bases between. Looked up from germline, CDR1 is SGHTA and CDR2 is FQGNSA. The CDR3 extends over 15 amino acids. As DNA, the CDR3 is TGTGCCAGCAGCTTAGGTGCCCCAAGCAATCAGCCCCAGCATTTT. Translation gives CASSLGAPSNQPQHF.

The sample holds many counts of this clonotype. This chain joins TRBV29-1 and TRBJ1-1, with D uncertain. CDR3 size: 11 residues. V dropped 3 bases and J dropped 1 base, with 3 bases sitting between them. Germline V gene data show CDR1 as SQVTM and CDR2 as ANQGSEA. The CDR3 reads CSVEWNTEAFF. The CDR3 DNA reads TGCAGCGTTGAGTGGAACACTGAAGCTTTCTTT.

V usage is TRBV6-1 and J usage is TRBJ1-2, with a weak D call TRBD1 (5 bases). V was clipped by 2 bases and J by 4 bases, with 14 bases between them. CDR3 length equals 15 residues. Per the germline V gene, CDR1 is MNHNS and CDR2 is SASEGT. CDR3 nucleotide sequence: TGTGCCAGCAGTGAAAAACGCGGACATGGCTATGGCTACACCTTC. Translation gives CASSEKRGHGYGYTF.